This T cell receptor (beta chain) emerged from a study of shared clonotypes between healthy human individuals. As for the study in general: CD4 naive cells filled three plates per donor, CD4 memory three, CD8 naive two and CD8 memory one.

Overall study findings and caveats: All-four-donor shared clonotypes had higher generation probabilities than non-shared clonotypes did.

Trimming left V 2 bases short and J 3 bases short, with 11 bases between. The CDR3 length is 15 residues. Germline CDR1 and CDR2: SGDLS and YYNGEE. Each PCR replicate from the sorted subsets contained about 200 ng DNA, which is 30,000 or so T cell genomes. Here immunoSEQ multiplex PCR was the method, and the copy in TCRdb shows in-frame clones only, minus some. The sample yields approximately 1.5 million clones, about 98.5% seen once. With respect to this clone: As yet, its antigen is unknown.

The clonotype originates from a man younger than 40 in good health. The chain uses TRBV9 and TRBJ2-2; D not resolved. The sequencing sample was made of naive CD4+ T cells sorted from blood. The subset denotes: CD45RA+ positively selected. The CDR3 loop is CASSVSSFYTGELFF. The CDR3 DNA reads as TGTGCCAGCAGCGTTAGCTCATTTTACACCGGGGAGCTGTTTTTT.